This entry lists 31 T cell receptor beta chains sequenced from one sample in a study of cytomegalovirus exposure and HLA in healthy donors. The PCR used 60 Vbeta and 13 Jbeta primers. Method: immunoSEQ multiplex PCR; TCRdb's copy keeps in-frame clones and lacks some. The table has about 94,000 clones, more than 60% seen once. Source material: PBMCs. The receptors shown here come from a man aged 25 to 40 in good health and CMV-seronegative.

This clone appeared a single time. V is TRBV7-9 and J is TRBJ2-3; weak D call: TRBD1 (6 bases). CDR1 is SEHNR and CDR2 is FQNEAQ in the germline V gene (reference sequence). Trimming stripped 1 base from V and 5 bases from J, with 16 bases between. This CDR3 spans 16 amino acids. CDR3 protein: CASSLVRPGVGDTQYF. The CDR3, as DNA: TGTGCCAGCAGCTTAGTTCGGCCAGGGGTGGGAGATACGCAGTATTTT.

The V call is TRBV10-2, the J call TRBJ1-1; 8 nucleotides match TRBD1. The CDR3 is made up of 17 amino acids. The V segment lost 2 bases and the J segment 3 bases; nucleotides outside the gene matches: 11. Germline CDR1 and CDR2: WSHSY and SAAADI. Written as DNA, the CDR3 is TGCGCCAGCAGTGAGGGCCGGGACAGGTCCACTTACACTGAAGCTTTCTTT. Amino acid sequence: CASSEGRDRSTYTEAFF.

This chain joins TRBV5-4 and TRBJ2-1, with 13 positions matching TRBD2. CDR3 size: 16 residues. The trim removed 3 bases at V and 4 bases at J, leaving 4 bases unmatched. The germline V gene encodes CDR1 SGHNT and CDR2 YYREEE (reference sequence). The CDR3 region is CASSWPGLAGYNEQFF. In nucleotides, the CDR3 is TGTGCCAGCAGCTGGCCGGGACTAGCGGGGTACAATGAGCAGTTCTTC.

In regard to this clone: One end of the junction fails to match germline, which may point to a read error. The chain is built from TRBV7-9 and TRBJ2-1, with 13 nucleotides matching TRBD2. Germline assignment: CDR1 SEHNR and CDR2 FQNEAQ (reference sequence). The CDR3 spans 16 residues. CDR3 coding DNA: TGTTCCAGCAGCTTCTCGACTAGCGGGGGGTCCGATGAGCAGTTCTTC. Translation gives CSSSFSTSGGSDEQFF.

This chain uses TRBV30 with TRBJ2-3; TRBD2 matches 13 bases. Germline V gene sequence: CDR1 GTSNPN, CDR2 SVGIG (reference sequence). This CDR3 has 18 amino acids. V lost 2 bases to trimming and J lost 1 base; unmatched junction nucleotides: 9. The CDR3 nucleotides are TGTGCCTGGAGTTCGCCGGGACTAGCGGGATTCGGCACAGATACGCAGTATTTT. Protein product: CAWSSPGLAGFGTDTQYF.

The J gene is TRBJ2-5, the V gene TRBV21-1; the table assigns TRBD2, which was not confirmed against the DNA. TRBV21-1 is labeled a pseudogene. The length of the CDR3 is 17 residues. DNA of the CDR3: TGTGCCAGCACCCCAGCTTTACGGGAGATGGTCGAAGAGACCCAGTACTTC. It encodes CASTPALREMVEETQYF.

The chain carries TRBV14 and TRBJ1-2; TRBD1 agrees at 7 bases. The CDR3 totals 17 residues. Trimming took 0 bases from V and 2 from J; bases not matched to a gene: 9. Looked up from germline, CDR1 is SGHDN and CDR2 is FVKESK. Here the CDR3 reads CASSQELGGGANYGYTF. DNA of the CDR3: TGTGCCAGCAGCCAAGAATTAGGAGGGGGCGCGAACTATGGCTACACCTTC.

This clone was counted a few times. Here the CDR3 reads CASSVVGTGEAFF. CDR3 sequence (DNA): TGTGCCAGCAGCGTAGTAGGAACGGGTGAAGCTTTCTTT. The chain recombines TRBV9 with TRBJ1-1, with unresolved D. V was clipped by 0 bases and J by 7 bases, with 10 bases between them. Germline loops: CDR1 SGDLS, CDR2 YYNGEE. The CDR3 covers 13 residues. The full variable domain, its missing parts supplied by reference TRBV9 and TRBJ1-1, is DSGVTQTPKHLITATGQRVTLRCSPRSGDLSVYWYQQSLDQGLQFLIQYYNGEERAKGNILERFSAQQFPDLHSELNLSSLELGDSALYFCASSVVGTGEAFFGQGTRLTVV.

The rearrangement uses TRBV12-5 and TRBJ2-5; TRBD1 matches at 7 bases. J was trimmed by 5 bases and V by 4 bases; bases with no gene match: 13. Germline V gene lookup returns CDR1 LGHNT and CDR2 FRNRAP. This CDR3 contains 16 residues. CDR3 nucleotide sequence: TGTGCTAGTGGTTCAACCCTAGGGACAGTCGGGGAGACCCAGTACTTC. Translation gives CASGSTLGTVGETQYF.

The rearrangement joins TRBV5-1 to TRBJ1-5; the match to TRBD1 covers 7 bases. Trimming took 0 bases from V and 5 from J; bases not matched to a gene: 2. CDR3 length equals 14 residues. CDR1 SGHRS and CDR2 YFSETQ come from the germline V gene. CDR3 loop: CASSLEGGHQPQHF. The CDR3 DNA follows: TGCGCCAGCAGCTTGGAAGGGGGCCATCAGCCCCAGCATTTT.

This clone showed up just once. The rearrangement links TRBV5-1 to TRBJ2-5, with D possibly being TRBD1 (5 bases). The V and J ends lost 6 bases and 5 bases respectively, with 17 bases between them. Looked up from germline, CDR1 is SGHRS and CDR2 is YFSETQ. The CDR3 has 14 residues. The CDR3 is CASTLLQGGETQYF. Here the CDR3 DNA reads TGCGCCAGCACCCTTCTGCAGGGCGGCGAGACCCAGTACTTC.

This chain links TRBV6-6 with TRBJ1-5; D gene uncertain. The CDR3 loop spans 15 amino acids. Per the germline V gene, CDR1 is MNHNY and CDR2 is SVGAGI (reference sequence). V was clipped by 5 bases and J by 1 base, with 12 bases between them. The CDR3 DNA reads as TGTGCCAGCAGTAGTCACAGCCCAAGCAATCAGCCCCAGCATTTT. Its translation: CASSSHSPSNQPQHF.

V usage is TRBV29-1 and J usage is TRBJ1-1, with D unclear. Trimming pared 6 bases from V and 7 bases from J, leaving 9 bases between. Germline loops: CDR1 SQVTM, CDR2 ANQGSEA. CDR3 length equals 10 residues. CDR3 in amino acids: CSVGEGEAFF. The CDR3 nucleotides read TGCAGCGTCGGCGAGGGTGAAGCTTTCTTT.

This clone was seen a handful of times. V usage is TRBV4-3 and J usage is TRBJ2-7; maybe TRBD1 (5 bases). From germline, CDR1 is LGHNA and CDR2 YSLEER. The CDR3 totals 16 residues. Trimming shortened V by 0 bases and J by 0 bases, and 12 bases separated the two germline ends. CDR3: CASSQEERDSSYEQYF. As DNA, the CDR3 is TGCGCCAGCAGCCAAGAAGAAAGAGACAGCTCCTACGAGCAGTACTTC.

The CDR3 DNA reads as TGTGCCAGCAGCGACAGGCTAGCCGACACTGAAGCTTTCTTT. This translates into CASSDRLADTEAFF. This chain joins TRBV21-1 and TRBJ1-1; TRBD1 reflects the table's D call only, with no check against the DNA. TRBV21-1 is classified as a pseudogene. The CDR3 runs 14 residues.

The chain has TRBV7-2 and TRBJ1-2; D is perhaps TRBD1 (5 bases). Deletions cut 0 bases from V and 4 bases from J, with 9 bases between. The length of the CDR3 is 14 residues. CDR1 is SGHTA and CDR2 is FQGNSA in the germline V gene. CDR3 in amino acids: CASSLAGQGYGYTF. The DNA for the CDR3 is TGTGCCAGCAGCTTAGCGGGGCAGGGCTATGGCTACACCTTC.

This clone was seen a few times. This chain joins TRBV5-4 and TRBJ2-2; D may be TRBD2 (5 bases). Germline V gives CDR1 SGHNT, CDR2 YYREEE (reference sequence). This CDR3 region has 15 residues. V dropped 1 base and J dropped 4 bases, with 11 bases sitting between them. As DNA, the CDR3 is TGTGCCAGCAGCTTGAAGGGAGTGGGCACCGGGGAGCTGTTTTTT. Protein sequence: CASSLKGVGTGELFF.

The chain employs TRBV6-1 and TRBJ1-1, with TRBD1 matching over 10 bases. The CDR3 length is 15 residues. CDR1 is MNHNS and CDR2 is SASEGT in the germline V gene. The ends lost 5 bases at V and 4 bases at J; junction bases unmatched: 7. The CDR3 DNA follows: TGTGCCAGCAGTAGCCGGGACAGGGGTTTCACTGAAGCTTTCTTT. Translating it yields CASSSRDRGFTEAFF.

This clone showed up just once. CDR3 in DNA: TGCGCCAGCAGCCAAAGCAGGGATTCACCCCTCCACTTT. Amino acid sequence: CASSQSRDSPLHF. This sequence joins TRBV4-1 and TRBJ1-6, with D perhaps matching TRBD1 (5 bases). V was trimmed by 2 bases and J by 8 bases, leaving 7 bases between them. The CDR3 consists of 13 residues. Germline CDR1 MGHRA, CDR2 YSYEKL.

Worth noting for this clone: The same CDR3 can be traced to other DNA sequences in this sample. The chain combines TRBV18 with TRBJ2-2, with a weak D call TRBD1 (6 bases). Trimming shortened V by 3 bases and J by 1 base, and 6 bases separated the two germline ends. This CDR3 has 14 amino acids. Germline V gene sequence: CDR1 KGHSH, CDR2 LQKENI. This chain's CDR3 is CASSPGQNTGELFF. CDR3 DNA sequence: TGTGCCAGCTCACCGGGACAGAACACCGGGGAGCTGTTTTTT.

V usage is TRBV5-4 and J usage is TRBJ1-3; D not resolved. Germline V gene sequence: CDR1 SGHNT, CDR2 YYREEE (reference sequence). V lost 3 bases and J 4 bases, leaving 5 bases between the germline ends. CDR3 size: 12 residues. The CDR3 protein is CASSSLGNTIYF. The CDR3 region has the DNA TGTGCCAGCAGCTCGTTAGGAAACACCATATATTTT.

The chain couples TRBV30 to TRBJ1-1, with a weak D call TRBD1 (6 bases). The length of the CDR3 is 13 residues. V was shortened by 3 bases and J by 8 bases, with 16 bases between the two germline ends. Per the germline V gene, CDR1 is GTSNPN and CDR2 is SVGIG (reference sequence). In DNA, the CDR3 is TGTGCCTGGAGGATGGGGGCGTACATGGAAGCTTTCTTT. Amino acid sequence: CAWRMGAYMEAFF.

This chain connects TRBV2 to TRBJ2-1, with TRBD2 matching over 15 bases. V was clipped by 11 bases and J by 6 bases; unmatched bases: 2. Germline CDR1 SNHLY, CDR2 FYNNEI. The CDR3 contains 13 residues. CDR3 DNA sequence: TGTGCCGGGACTAGCGGGGGGTTCAATGAGCAGTTCTTC. Translating it yields CAGTSGGFNEQFF.

This clone was seen just once. The rearrangement joins TRBV15 to TRBJ1-4, with 10 bases fitting TRBD1. Germline CDR1 LNHNV, CDR2 YYDKDF (reference sequence). J gave up 10 bases and V 0 bases, and 2 bases lay outside the gene matches. The CDR3 covers 14 residues. The CDR3 DNA is TGTGCCACCAGCAGAGAAAGGACAGGGGGAAAACTGTTTTTT. It translates to CATSRERTGGKLFF. The full variable domain, its missing parts supplied by reference TRBV15 and TRBJ1-4, is DAMVIQNPRYQVTQFGKPVTLSCSQTLNHNVMYWYQQKSSQAPKLLFHYYDKDFNNEADTPDNFQSRRPNTSFCFLDIRSPGLGDTAMYLCATSRERTGGKLFFGSGTQLSVL.

V and J are TRBV27 and TRBJ2-7; TRBD1 agrees at 10 bases. Germline CDR1 and CDR2: MNHEY and SMNVEV (reference sequence). V was pared by 5 bases and J by 5 bases, with 18 bases of the junction left unmatched. There are 18 residues in the CDR3. The CDR3 bases are TGTGCCAGCAGTCTCCGCCGGGACAGGGGTGTCTCGCCCGACGAGCAGTACTTC. Its protein product is CASSLRRDRGVSPDEQYF.

This clone has only a few counts. The V call is TRBV7-9, the J call TRBJ2-2; 8 bases line up with TRBD1. From germline, CDR1 is SEHNR and CDR2 FQNEAQ (reference sequence). The CDR3 runs to 13 residues. The J segment lost 7 bases and the V segment lost 9 bases, leaving 7 bases of the junction unmatched. CDR3 in amino acids: CARRTGRSGELFF. In DNA form, the CDR3 reads TGTGCCAGGAGGACAGGGAGGAGCGGGGAGCTGTTTTTT. Filled out from reference TRBV7-9 and TRBJ2-2, the complete variable domain reads DTGVSQNPRHKITKRGQNVTFRCDPISEHNRLYWYRQTLGQGPEFLTYFQNEAQLEKSRLLSDRFSAERPKGSFSTLEIQRTEQGDSAMYLCARRTGRSGELFFGEGSRLTVL.

The chain is built from TRBV6-5 and TRBJ2-3, with a possible D match to TRBD2 (6 bases). This CDR3 is built from 15 residues. CDR1 and CDR2 from the germline V gene are MNHEY and SVGAGI. Deletions cut 2 bases from V and 6 bases from J, with 15 bases between. CDR3 in DNA: TGTGCCAGCAGTTACCTCCACGGGAGTAGGGATACGCAGTATTTT. Encoded protein: CASSYLHGSRDTQYF.

In its sample, this clone was seen a few times. The chain is built from TRBV7-2 and TRBJ1-2; TRBD1 might be the D (5 bases). The germline CDR1 and CDR2 sequences are SGHTA and FQGNSA. The CDR3 extends over 16 amino acids. Deletions cut 1 base from V and 0 bases from J, with 12 bases between. The CDR3 protein is CASSLVAGYANYGYTF. CDR3 coding DNA: TGTGCCAGCAGCTTAGTGGCAGGGTACGCTAACTATGGCTACACCTTC.

CDR3 region: CASSQNRGQDYGYTF. The DNA of the CDR3 is TGCGCCAGCAGCCAAAACAGGGGGCAGGACTATGGCTACACCTTC. This chain joins TRBV4-3 and TRBJ1-2, with 9 nucleotides matching TRBD1. The CDR3 has 15 residues. Trimming took 2 bases from V and 3 from J; bases not matched to a gene: 4. Germline loops: CDR1 LGHNA, CDR2 YSLEER.

V is TRBV10-3 and J is TRBJ1-2, with D possibly being TRBD1 (6 bases). Trimming left V 6 bases short and J 0 bases short, with 11 bases between. The CDR3 is 14 residues long. Germline loops: CDR1 ENHRY, CDR2 SYGVKD. CDR3 in DNA: TGTGCCATCAGGGGAGGGGGATCTAACTATGGCTACACCTTC. It codes for CAIRGGGSNYGYTF.

This clone occurred once. The V gene is TRBV7-6, the J gene TRBJ1-1; D remains ambiguous. Trimming stripped 6 bases from V and 0 bases from J, with 8 bases between. This CDR3 spans 13 amino acids. Per the germline V gene, CDR1 is SGHVS and CDR2 is FNYEAQ. CDR3 sequence (DNA): TGTGCCAGCAGTCTAGAATTGAACACTGAAGCTTTCTTT. This sequence encodes CASSLELNTEAFF. The full variable domain, its missing parts supplied by reference TRBV7-6 and TRBJ1-1, is GAGVSQSPRYKVTKRGQDVALRCDPISGHVSLYWYRQALGQGPEFLTYFNYEAQQDKSGLPNDRFSAERPEGSISTLTIQRTEQRDSAMYRCASSLELNTEAFFGQGTRLTVV.